Sequencing of this T cell receptor beta chain was carried out in a study of siplizumab effects on memory and regulatory T cells. Broader study findings: Memory cells seemed less diverse than naive T cells, which also seemed major contributors to the alloresponse. Siplizumab gave mappable alloreactive CD4+ clones an average Treg-derived fraction of about 64%, against 25% to 30% in controls.

Produced via immunoSEQ multiplex PCR; TCRdb's table is partial and in-frame only. This table holds 99,000 or so clones, about 93% found once. The CDR3 sequence is 16 residues long. With V trimmed by 0 bases and J by 1 base, 3 bases remained unmatched. Germline-derived CDR1 and CDR2 are LGHNA and YNFKEQ. On this clone: Its specificity is not known.

The sequenced material came from CD4+ T cells sorted from blood. The sequence derives from a human donor in good health. The chain couples TRBV4-2 to TRBJ2-5; 9 bases line up with TRBD1. CDR3 DNA: TGTGCCAGCAGCCAAGATACAGGGGGCTTCCAAGAGACCCAGTACTTC. Translating gives CASSQDTGGFQETQYF.